These T cell receptor beta chains were read from a single sample in a study of CD8 T cells in Susac syndrome. TCRdb redid the calling of the immunoSEQ multiplex PCR reads with MiXCR, one entry per CDR3 protein. The data show about 120,000 distinct CDR3 sequences, 85% to 95% seen once. The sequencing input was CD4+ T cells from PBMCs. The receptors originated from a human donor in good health. Both conserved end residues are part of each CDR3. The order of the fields is D gene, J gene, V gene, clone size, CDR3 DNA, CDR3 protein. A D gene is named only where the DNA matches it firmly. For some rows the clone size is stated as once, few or many, or as a class when expanded; others skip it.

- | TRBJ1-2 | TRBV6-5 | - | TGTGCCAGCAGTTACGATACAGGGATCAACTATGGCTACACCTTC | CASSYDTGINYGYTF
- | TRBJ2-4 | TRBV30 | - | TGTGCCTGGAGTGTGGGTCTAGCCAAAAACATTCAGTACTTC | CAWSVGLAKNIQYF
TRBD1 | TRBJ1-1 | TRBV27 | - | TGTGCCAGCAGTTTATCGGGGACAGGGGGCACTGAAGCTTTCTTT | CASSLSGTGGTEAFF
TRBD2 | TRBJ2-5 | TRBV30 | - | TGTGCCTGGACTCAAGGTAGCGGGATCCAAGAGACCCAGTACTTC | CAWTQGSGIQETQYF
- | TRBJ2-3 | TRBV20-1 | - | TGCAGTGCTAGTAACCAATACACAGATACGCAGTATTTT | CSASNQYTDTQYF
TRBD1 | TRBJ2-1 | TRBV12-3/TRBV12-4 | - | TGTGCCAGCAGTTCCCGGGACAGGGGCAATGAGCAGTTCTTC | CASSSRDRGNEQFF
- | TRBJ1-6 | TRBV3-1 | - | TGTGCCAGCAGCCAGGGTCTAATTTCACCCCTCCACTTT | CASSQGLISPLHF
TRBD2 | TRBJ2-1 | TRBV11-1 | - | TGTGCCAGCAGCCTAGCGGGAGTATCGTACAATGAGCAGTTCTTC | CASSLAGVSYNEQFF
- | TRBJ1-5 | TRBV7-9 | once | TGTGCCAGCAGCCAAACACAGGGTCCACCCCAGCATTTT | CASSQTQGPPQHF
TRBD2 | TRBJ2-2 | TRBV7-3 | - | TGTGCCAGCAGCTTGGGGGTAGCGGGACCGAACACCGGGGAGCTGTTTTTT | CASSLGVAGPNTGELFF
TRBD1 | TRBJ1-1 | TRBV20-1 | - | TGCAGTGCAACTCCGTGGACAGGGAGCACTGAAGCTTTCTTT | CSATPWTGSTEAFF